Listed below are T cell receptor beta chains from one sample, sequenced in a study of T cell repertoires in cytomegalovirus infection. TCRdb redid the calling of the reads with MiXCR, one entry per CDR3 protein. The data hold approximately 590,000 distinct CDR3 sequences, with around 40% observed a single time. No antigens are known for them. Sequences were derived from cultured PBMCs, sampled from culture after CMV antigen stimulation. The source of these receptors is a human donor in good health (CMV status not recorded). Some clones in this sample may be carry-over from other donors' samples. The CDR3 runs from the conserved cysteine through the conserved F or W. D genes are given only for firm matches. Some rows have no size entry. The others give once, few or many, or a class for an expanded clone.

clone_size: .; j_call: TRBJ1-2; d_call: .; v_call: TRBV20-1; cdr3_aa: CSAPHLRGYTF; cdr3_nt: TGCAGTGCTCCACACCTTCGGGGCTACACCTTC
clone_size: .; j_call: TRBJ2-3; d_call: TRBD2; v_call: TRBV12-3/TRBV12-4; cdr3_aa: CASSSRGGDDTQYF; cdr3_nt: TGTGCCAGCAGTTCCCGTGGGGGGGATGATACGCAGTATTTT
clone_size: few; j_call: TRBJ2-7; d_call: TRBD1; v_call: TRBV7-8; cdr3_aa: CASSLAEGQGIYEQYF; cdr3_nt: TGTGCCAGCAGCTTAGCGGAAGGACAGGGTATCTACGAGCAGTACTTC
clone_size: .; j_call: TRBJ2-1; d_call: .; v_call: TRBV7-9; cdr3_aa: CASSFPGAGEQFF; cdr3_nt: TGTGCCAGCAGCTTCCCGGGAGCCGGGGAGCAGTTCTTC
clone_size: .; j_call: TRBJ1-1; d_call: .; v_call: TRBV7-2; cdr3_aa: CASSLGAGYTTAFF; cdr3_nt: TGTGCCAGCAGCTTAGGGGCAGGCTACACTACAGCTTTCTTT
clone_size: .; j_call: TRBJ2-7; d_call: .; v_call: TRBV6-2/TRBV6-3; cdr3_aa: CASDGGAYEQYF; cdr3_nt: TGTGCCAGCGACGGCGGGGCCTACGAGCAGTACTTC
clone_size: .; j_call: TRBJ2-3; d_call: .; v_call: TRBV10-3; cdr3_aa: CAISEGREPDTQYF; cdr3_nt: TGTGCCATCAGTGAGGGGCGCGAACCAGATACGCAGTATTTT
clone_size: many; j_call: TRBJ2-5; d_call: .; v_call: TRBV7-2; cdr3_aa: CASSLGMTLGTQYF; cdr3_nt: TGTGCCAGCAGCTTAGGCATGACCCTTGGGACCCAGTACTTC
clone_size: .; j_call: TRBJ2-7; d_call: .; v_call: TRBV10-3; cdr3_aa: CAISEPRVSYEQYF; cdr3_nt: TGTGCCATCAGTGAGCCAAGGGTGTCGTACGAGCAGTACTTC
clone_size: .; j_call: TRBJ2-5; d_call: .; v_call: TRBV11-2; cdr3_aa: CASSTRDLQAGETQYF; cdr3_nt: TGTGCCAGCAGCACACGGGACTTACAGGCCGGGGAGACCCAGTACTTC
clone_size: .; j_call: TRBJ2-7; d_call: TRBD2; v_call: TRBV5-3; cdr3_aa: CARSPGLAGCYEQYF; cdr3_nt: TGTGCCAGAAGCCCAGGACTAGCGGGTTGTTACGAGCAGTACTTC
clone_size: few; j_call: TRBJ2-3; d_call: .; v_call: TRBV4-2; cdr3_aa: CASSLESTANGPDTQYF; cdr3_nt: TGTGCCAGCAGCCTCGAGTCGACTGCGAACGGTCCAGATACGCAGTATTTT
clone_size: few; j_call: TRBJ2-5; d_call: TRBD2; v_call: TRBV6-2/TRBV6-3; cdr3_aa: CASSYFPGLAVQETQYF; cdr3_nt: TGTGCCAGCAGTTACTTCCCGGGACTAGCGGTACAAGAGACCCAGTACTTC
clone_size: .; j_call: TRBJ1-6; d_call: .; v_call: TRBV7-2; cdr3_aa: CASSLGPGREALPLHF; cdr3_nt: TGTGCCAGCAGCTTAGGTCCTGGGAGAGAGGCTCTACCCCTCCACTTT
clone_size: few; j_call: TRBJ1-4; d_call: .; v_call: TRBV12-5; cdr3_aa: CASGSIGQGGEKLFF; cdr3_nt: TGTGCTAGTGGCTCGATCGGGCAGGGCGGTGAAAAACTGTTTTTT
clone_size: .; j_call: TRBJ1-1; d_call: .; v_call: TRBV7-8; cdr3_aa: CASSFKTGSTEAFF; cdr3_nt: TGTGCCAGCAGCTTTAAGACAGGAAGCACTGAAGCTTTCTTT
clone_size: .; j_call: TRBJ1-3; d_call: .; v_call: TRBV6-1; cdr3_aa: CASSRTLTGRQDSGNTIYF; cdr3_nt: TGTGCCAGCAGTCGCACCTTAACGGGACGCCAAGACTCTGGAAACACCATATATTTT
clone_size: .; j_call: TRBJ1-2; d_call: .; v_call: TRBV20-1; cdr3_aa: CSASAGEGYGYTF; cdr3_nt: TGCAGTGCTAGTGCGGGGGAGGGCTATGGCTACACCTTC
clone_size: .; j_call: TRBJ1-5; d_call: .; v_call: TRBV7-2; cdr3_aa: CASSLDWAHQPQHF; cdr3_nt: TGTGCCAGCAGCTTAGACTGGGCCCATCAGCCCCAGCATTTT
clone_size: once; j_call: TRBJ2-3; d_call: .; v_call: TRBV5-4; cdr3_aa: CASTLGGTVLTDTQYF; cdr3_nt: TGTGCCAGCACTTTAGGGGGGACAGTCCTCACAGATACGCAGTATTTT
clone_size: .; j_call: TRBJ1-1; d_call: .; v_call: TRBV7-9; cdr3_aa: CASSSLGLVEAFF; cdr3_nt: TGTGCCAGCAGCTCACTGGGACTGGTTGAAGCTTTCTTT
clone_size: .; j_call: TRBJ2-5; d_call: TRBD1; v_call: TRBV7-2; cdr3_aa: CASSMTGWVTQYF; cdr3_nt: TGTGCCAGCAGCATGACAGGGTGGGTGACCCAGTACTTC
clone_size: .; j_call: TRBJ1-2; d_call: .; v_call: TRBV7-9; cdr3_aa: CASSSLTFYGYTF; cdr3_nt: TGTGCCAGCAGCTCCCTAACCTTCTATGGCTACACCTTC
clone_size: .; j_call: TRBJ1-1; d_call: .; v_call: TRBV7-8; cdr3_aa: CASSPWGRRGAFF; cdr3_nt: TGTGCCAGCAGCCCCTGGGGCCGGCGGGGAGCTTTCTTT
clone_size: .; j_call: TRBJ2-2; d_call: TRBD1; v_call: TRBV19; cdr3_aa: CASSNSGQGPTGELFF; cdr3_nt: TGTGCCAGTAGTAACTCGGGACAGGGCCCCACCGGGGAGCTGTTTTTT
clone_size: .; j_call: TRBJ2-1; d_call: TRBD2; v_call: TRBV29-1; cdr3_aa: CSTPGTSGYNEQFF; cdr3_nt: TGCAGCACTCCCGGGACTAGCGGGTACAATGAGCAGTTCTTC
clone_size: .; j_call: TRBJ1-2; d_call: .; v_call: TRBV7-2; cdr3_aa: CASSLISGGYGYTF; cdr3_nt: TGTGCCAGCAGCTTAATATCCGGAGGCTATGGCTACACCTTC
clone_size: many; j_call: TRBJ1-2; d_call: TRBD1; v_call: TRBV7-2; cdr3_aa: CASSVQGSYGYTF; cdr3_nt: TGTGCCAGCAGCGTACAGGGGTCCTATGGCTACACCTTC
clone_size: .; j_call: TRBJ2-1; d_call: .; v_call: TRBV5-5; cdr3_aa: CATRTGTYNEQFF; cdr3_nt: TGTGCCACTCGGACGGGCACCTACAATGAGCAGTTCTTC
clone_size: .; j_call: TRBJ2-5; d_call: .; v_call: TRBV6-6; cdr3_aa: CASTHWGEETQYF; cdr3_nt: TGTGCCAGCACCCACTGGGGGGAGGAGACCCAGTACTTC
clone_size: .; j_call: TRBJ2-7; d_call: TRBD2; v_call: TRBV20-1; cdr3_aa: CSASGTSGDEQYF; cdr3_nt: TGCAGTGCTTCAGGGACTAGCGGGGACGAGCAGTACTTC
clone_size: .; j_call: TRBJ1-2; d_call: .; v_call: TRBV12-3/TRBV12-4; cdr3_aa: CASSTPRVARYGYTF; cdr3_nt: TGTGCCAGCAGCACCCCCAGGGTCGCGAGGTATGGCTACACCTTC
clone_size: few; j_call: TRBJ2-3; d_call: TRBD2; v_call: TRBV29-1; cdr3_aa: CSVDPSGRGTDTQYF; cdr3_nt: TGCAGCGTTGATCCTAGCGGGAGAGGCACAGATACGCAGTATTTT
clone_size: few; j_call: TRBJ2-1; d_call: .; v_call: TRBV7-4; cdr3_aa: CASARQVNYNEQFF; cdr3_nt: TGTGCCAGCGCTAGACAGGTGAACTACAATGAGCAGTTCTTC
clone_size: .; j_call: TRBJ2-1; d_call: .; v_call: TRBV12-3/TRBV12-4; cdr3_aa: CASSYEDRMVNEQFF; cdr3_nt: TGTGCCAGCAGTTATGAGGATAGGATGGTTAATGAGCAGTTCTTC
clone_size: .; j_call: TRBJ2-3; d_call: TRBD2; v_call: TRBV20-1; cdr3_aa: CSARPGGGPDTQYF; cdr3_nt: TGCAGTGCCCGCCCGGGGGGGGGCCCAGATACGCAGTATTTT
clone_size: .; j_call: TRBJ2-1; d_call: TRBD2; v_call: TRBV6-7; cdr3_aa: CAGSGGNYNEQIF; cdr3_nt: TGTGCCGGTAGCGGGGGGAACTACAATGAGCAGATCTTC
clone_size: .; j_call: TRBJ2-5; d_call: .; v_call: TRBV5-1; cdr3_aa: CASSIPGRETQYF; cdr3_nt: TGCGCCAGCAGCATTCCAGGCCGGGAGACCCAGTACTTC
clone_size: .; j_call: TRBJ2-1; d_call: TRBD2; v_call: TRBV7-2; cdr3_aa: CASALRTSLDRKFF; cdr3_nt: TGTGCCAGCGCTTTGAGGACTAGTTTAGATCGGAAGTTCTTC
clone_size: .; j_call: TRBJ1-2; d_call: .; v_call: TRBV3-1; cdr3_aa: CASSQGYGTNYGYTF; cdr3_nt: TGTGCCAGCAGCCAAGGCTATGGGACTAACTATGGCTACACCTTC
clone_size: .; j_call: TRBJ1-5; d_call: .; v_call: TRBV6-1; cdr3_aa: CASRRDGDQPQHF; cdr3_nt: TGTGCCAGCAGAAGAGACGGCGATCAGCCCCAGCATTTT
clone_size: .; j_call: TRBJ1-5; d_call: TRBD1; v_call: TRBV18; cdr3_aa: CASSAGTGGQQPQHF; cdr3_nt: TGTGCCAGCTCAGCCGGGACAGGGGGACAACAGCCCCAGCATTTT
clone_size: .; j_call: TRBJ2-1; d_call: TRBD2; v_call: TRBV20-1; cdr3_aa: CSATLLAGDYNEQFF; cdr3_nt: TGCAGTGCTACTCTGCTAGCGGGAGACTACAATGAGCAGTTCTTC
clone_size: once; j_call: TRBJ2-1; d_call: .; v_call: TRBV24-1; cdr3_aa: CATSDLHRDFTYNEQFF; cdr3_nt: TGTGCCACCAGTGATTTGCACCGGGACTTCACCTACAATGAGCAGTTCTTC